This T cell receptor (beta chain) was recovered during a study of response to subunit inactivated influenza vaccine. TCRdb recomputed calls from the RT-PCR reads with MiXCR, one row per CDR3 protein. The table includes under 500,000 distinct CDR3 sequences, about 10% detected once. This specimen consisted of PBMCs from blood, obtained about 40 days after vaccination. This sequence was found in a man aged 45-65 years who received an inactivated influenza vaccine.

CDR3 sequence reads: CASSLRQGAAEQYF. The CDR3 region has the DNA TGCGCCAGCAGCCTTCGACAGGGGGCGGCCGAGCAGTACTTC. The chain combines TRBV5-1 with TRBJ2-7; 10 nucleotides line up with TRBD1. With V trimmed by 4 bases and J by 6 bases, 7 bases remained unmatched. The CDR3 consists of 14 residues. The germline CDR1 and CDR2 sequences are SGHRS and YFSETQ. The full variable domain, its missing parts supplied by reference TRBV5-1 and TRBJ2-7, is KAGVTQTPRYLIKTRGQQVTLSCSPISGHRSVSWYQQTPGQGLQFLFEYFSETQRNKGNFPGRFSGRQFSNSRSEMNVSTLELGDSALYLCASSLRQGAAEQYFGPGTRLTVT.